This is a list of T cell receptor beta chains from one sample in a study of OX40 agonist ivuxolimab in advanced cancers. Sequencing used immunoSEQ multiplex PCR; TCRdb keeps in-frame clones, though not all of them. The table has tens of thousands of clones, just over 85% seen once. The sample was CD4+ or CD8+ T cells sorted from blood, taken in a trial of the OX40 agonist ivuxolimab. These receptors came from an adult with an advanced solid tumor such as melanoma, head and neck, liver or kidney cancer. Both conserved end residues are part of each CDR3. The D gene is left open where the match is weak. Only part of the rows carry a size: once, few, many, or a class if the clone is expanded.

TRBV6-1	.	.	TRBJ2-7	CASTQGGAGYEQYF	TGTGCCAGCACCCAAGGGGGGGCAGGATACGAGCAGTACTTC
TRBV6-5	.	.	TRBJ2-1	CASSHPGTSEFF	TGTGCCAGCAGTCACCCGGGAACGTCCGAGTTCTTC
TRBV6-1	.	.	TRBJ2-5	CALREGGLETQYF	TGTGCCCTCAGGGAAGGGGGGCTGGAGACCCAGTACTTC
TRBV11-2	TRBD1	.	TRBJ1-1	CASSLARGIGTEAFF	TGTGCCAGCAGCTTAGCCAGGGGGATCGGCACTGAAGCTTTCTTT
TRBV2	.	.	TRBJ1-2	CASSARTGINGYTF	TGTGCCAGCAGTGCGCGTACGGGGATTAATGGCTACACCTTC
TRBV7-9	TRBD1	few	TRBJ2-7	CASSPGQGVYEQYF	TGTGCCAGCAGCCCCGGACAGGGAGTGTACGAGCAGTACTTC
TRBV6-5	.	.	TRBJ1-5	CASSVGTFEMPQHF	TGTGCCAGCAGTGTAGGAACCTTTGAGATGCCCCAGCATTTT
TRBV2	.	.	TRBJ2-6	CASSELAGANVLTF	TGTGCCAGCAGTGAATTAGCCGGGGCCAACGTCCTGACTTTC
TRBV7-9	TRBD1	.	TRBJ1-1	CATQDRARTEAFF	TGTGCCACCCAGGACAGGGCACGGACTGAAGCTTTCTTT
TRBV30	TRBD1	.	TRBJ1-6	CAWSAQTGLTNSPLHF	TGTGCCTGGAGTGCTCAGACAGGGCTGACGAATTCACCCCTCCACTTT
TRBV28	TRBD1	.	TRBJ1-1	CASSFRQGLWVTEAFF	TGTGCCAGCAGTTTCCGACAGGGACTTTGGGTCACTGAAGCTTTCTTT